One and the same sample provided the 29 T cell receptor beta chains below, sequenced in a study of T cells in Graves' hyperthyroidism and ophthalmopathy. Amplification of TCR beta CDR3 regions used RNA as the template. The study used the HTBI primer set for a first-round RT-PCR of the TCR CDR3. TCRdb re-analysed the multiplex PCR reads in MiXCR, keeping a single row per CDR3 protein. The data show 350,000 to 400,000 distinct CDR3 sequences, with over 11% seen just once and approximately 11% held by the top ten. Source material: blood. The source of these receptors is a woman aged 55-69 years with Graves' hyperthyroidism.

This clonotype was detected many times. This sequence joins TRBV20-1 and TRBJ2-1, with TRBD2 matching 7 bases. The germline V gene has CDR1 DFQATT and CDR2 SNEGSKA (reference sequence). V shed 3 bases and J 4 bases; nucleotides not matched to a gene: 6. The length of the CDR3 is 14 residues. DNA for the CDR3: TGCAGTGCTAGGAGGGGAGGGAGTTACAATGAGCAGTTCTTC. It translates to CSARRGGSYNEQFF.

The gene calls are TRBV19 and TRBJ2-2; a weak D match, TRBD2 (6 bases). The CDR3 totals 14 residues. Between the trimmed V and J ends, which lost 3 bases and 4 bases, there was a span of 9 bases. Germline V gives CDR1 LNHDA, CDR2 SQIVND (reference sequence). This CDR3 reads CASSITSSTGELFF. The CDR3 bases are TGTGCCAGTAGTATTACTAGCAGCACCGGGGAGCTGTTTTTT.

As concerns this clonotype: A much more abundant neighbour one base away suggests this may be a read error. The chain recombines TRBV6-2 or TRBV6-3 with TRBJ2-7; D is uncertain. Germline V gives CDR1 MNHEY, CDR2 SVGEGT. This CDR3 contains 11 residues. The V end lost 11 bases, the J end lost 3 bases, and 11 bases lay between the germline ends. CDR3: CACIRYYEQYF. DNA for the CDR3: TGTGCCTGCATCAGGTACTACGAGCAGTACTTC.

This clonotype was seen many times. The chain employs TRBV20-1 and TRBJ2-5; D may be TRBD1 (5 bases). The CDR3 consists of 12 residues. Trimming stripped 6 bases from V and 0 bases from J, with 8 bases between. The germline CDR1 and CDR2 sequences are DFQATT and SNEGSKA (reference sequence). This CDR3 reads CSAGEYQETQYF. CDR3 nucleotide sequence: TGCAGTGCAGGGGAATACCAAGAGACCCAGTACTTC.

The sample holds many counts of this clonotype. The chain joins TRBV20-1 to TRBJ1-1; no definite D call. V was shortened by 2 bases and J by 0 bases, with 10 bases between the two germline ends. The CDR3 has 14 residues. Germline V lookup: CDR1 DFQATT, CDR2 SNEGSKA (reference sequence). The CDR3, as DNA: TGCAGTGCTAGATTAAGGATAATGAACACTGAAGCTTTCTTT. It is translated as CSARLRIMNTEAFF.

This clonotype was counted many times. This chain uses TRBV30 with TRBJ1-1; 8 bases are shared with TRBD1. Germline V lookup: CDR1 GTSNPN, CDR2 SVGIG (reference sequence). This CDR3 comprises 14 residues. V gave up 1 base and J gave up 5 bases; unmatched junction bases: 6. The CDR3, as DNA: TGTGCCTGGAGTGCCTCCACAGGGGGGACTGAAGCTTTCTTT. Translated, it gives CAWSASTGGTEAFF. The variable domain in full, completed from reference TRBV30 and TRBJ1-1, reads SQTIHQWPATLVQPVGSPLSLECTVEGTSNPNLYWYRQAAGRGLQLLFYSVGIGQISSEVPQNLSASRPQDRQFILSSKKLLLSDSGFYLCAWSASTGGTEAFFGQGTRLTVV.

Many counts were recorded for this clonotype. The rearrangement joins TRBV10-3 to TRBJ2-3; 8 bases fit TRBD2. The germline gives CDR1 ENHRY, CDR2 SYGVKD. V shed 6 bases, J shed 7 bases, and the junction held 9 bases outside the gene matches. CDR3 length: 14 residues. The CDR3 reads CAISPASGSYTQYF. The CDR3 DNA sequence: TGTGCCATCAGCCCTGCGAGCGGGAGCTATACGCAGTATTTT.

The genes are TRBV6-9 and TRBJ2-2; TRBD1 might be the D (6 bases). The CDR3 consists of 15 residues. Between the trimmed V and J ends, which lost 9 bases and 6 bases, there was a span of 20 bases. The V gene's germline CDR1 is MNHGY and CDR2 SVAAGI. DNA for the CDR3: TGTGCCAGGATAAAGGGACATGCTGGGGCCGGGGAGCTGTTTTTT. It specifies CARIKGHAGAGELFF.

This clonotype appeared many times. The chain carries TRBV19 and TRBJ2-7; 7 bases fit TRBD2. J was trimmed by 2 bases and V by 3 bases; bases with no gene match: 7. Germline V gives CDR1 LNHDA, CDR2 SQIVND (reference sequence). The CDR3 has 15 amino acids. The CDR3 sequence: CASSMGIGLAYEQYF. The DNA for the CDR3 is TGTGCCAGTAGTATGGGAATCGGACTAGCCTACGAGCAGTACTTC. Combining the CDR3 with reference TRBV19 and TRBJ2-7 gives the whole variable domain DGGITQSPKYLFRKEGQNVTLSCEQNLNHDAMYWYRQDPGQGLRLIYYSQIVNDFQKGDIAEGYSVSREKKESFPLTVTSAQKNPTAFYLCASSMGIGLAYEQYFGPGTRLTVT.

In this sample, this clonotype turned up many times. The CDR3 region has the DNA TGTGCCAGCAGTGTGATTGAAGAGCAGTTCTTC. Residues: CASSVIEEQFF. The rearrangement uses TRBV2 and TRBJ2-1, with no clear D. Per the germline V gene, CDR1 is SNHLY and CDR2 is FYNNEI. This CDR3 has 11 residues. With 4 bases removed from V and 10 bases from J, the gap between germline ends came to 8 bases. Complete variable domain (other parts from reference TRBV2 and TRBJ2-1): EPEVTQTPSHQVTQMGQEVILRCVPISNHLYFYWYRQILGQKVEFLVSFYNNEISEKSEIFDDQFSVERPDGSNFTLKIRSTKLEDSAMYFCASSVIEEQFFGPGTRLTVL.

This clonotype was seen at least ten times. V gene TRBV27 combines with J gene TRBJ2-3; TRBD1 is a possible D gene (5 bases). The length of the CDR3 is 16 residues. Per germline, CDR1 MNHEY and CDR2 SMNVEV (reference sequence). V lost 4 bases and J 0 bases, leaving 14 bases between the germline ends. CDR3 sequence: CASSSWTYSSTDTQYF. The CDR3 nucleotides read TGTGCCAGCAGTTCCTGGACATATTCTAGCACAGATACGCAGTATTTT.

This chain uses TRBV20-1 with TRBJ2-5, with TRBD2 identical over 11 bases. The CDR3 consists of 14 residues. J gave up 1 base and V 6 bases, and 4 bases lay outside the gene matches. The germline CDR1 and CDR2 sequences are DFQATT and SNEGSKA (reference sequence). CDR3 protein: CSAGGTSGQETQYF. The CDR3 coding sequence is TGCAGTGCGGGTGGGACTAGCGGCCAAGAGACCCAGTACTTC.

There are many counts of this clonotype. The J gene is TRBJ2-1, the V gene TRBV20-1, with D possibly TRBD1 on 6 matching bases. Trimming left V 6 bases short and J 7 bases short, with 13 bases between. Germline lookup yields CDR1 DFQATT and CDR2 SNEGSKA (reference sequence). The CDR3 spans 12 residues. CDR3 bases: TGCAGTGCGGGAACGGGACAAAATGAGCAGTTCTTC. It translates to CSAGTGQNEQFF.

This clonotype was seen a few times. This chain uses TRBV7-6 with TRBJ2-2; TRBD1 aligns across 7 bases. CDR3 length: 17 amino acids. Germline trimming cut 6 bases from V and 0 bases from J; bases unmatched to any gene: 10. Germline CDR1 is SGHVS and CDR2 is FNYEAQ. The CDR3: CASSYRQGTANTGELFF. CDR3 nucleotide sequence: TGTGCCAGCAGTTATAGACAGGGAACCGCGAACACCGGGGAGCTGTTTTTT.

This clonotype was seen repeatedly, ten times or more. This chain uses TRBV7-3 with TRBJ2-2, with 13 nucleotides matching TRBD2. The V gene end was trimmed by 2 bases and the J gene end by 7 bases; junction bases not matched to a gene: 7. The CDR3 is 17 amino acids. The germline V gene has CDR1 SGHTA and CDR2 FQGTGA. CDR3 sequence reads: CASSLEGLAGDNGELFF. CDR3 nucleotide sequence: TGTGCCAGCAGCTTAGAAGGACTAGCGGGAGATAACGGGGAGCTGTTTTTT.

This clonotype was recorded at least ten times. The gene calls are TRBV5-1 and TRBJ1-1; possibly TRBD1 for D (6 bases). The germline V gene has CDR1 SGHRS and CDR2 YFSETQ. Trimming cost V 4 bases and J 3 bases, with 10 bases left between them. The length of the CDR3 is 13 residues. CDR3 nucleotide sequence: TGCGCCAGCAGCGCAGGGGTCGACACTGAAGCTTTCTTT. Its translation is CASSAGVDTEAFF.

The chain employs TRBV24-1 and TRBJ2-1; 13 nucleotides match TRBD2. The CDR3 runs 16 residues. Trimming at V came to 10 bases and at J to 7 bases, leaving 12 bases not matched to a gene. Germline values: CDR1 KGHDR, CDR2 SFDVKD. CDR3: CATGGLGLAGENEQFF. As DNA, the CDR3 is TGTGCCACAGGGGGCCTCGGACTAGCGGGAGAAAATGAGCAGTTCTTC.

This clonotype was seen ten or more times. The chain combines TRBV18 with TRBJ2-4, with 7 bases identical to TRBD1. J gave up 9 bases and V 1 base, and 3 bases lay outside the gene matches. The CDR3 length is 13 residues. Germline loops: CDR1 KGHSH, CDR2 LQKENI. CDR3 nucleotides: TGTGCCAGCTCACCACAGGCAGGGGGCATTCAGTACTTC. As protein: CASSPQAGGIQYF.

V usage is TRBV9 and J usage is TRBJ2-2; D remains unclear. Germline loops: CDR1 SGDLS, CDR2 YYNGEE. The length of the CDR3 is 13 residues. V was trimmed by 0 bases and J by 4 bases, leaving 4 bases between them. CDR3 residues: CASSVGGTGELFF. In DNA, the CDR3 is TGTGCCAGCAGCGTAGGCGGCACCGGGGAGCTGTTTTTT.

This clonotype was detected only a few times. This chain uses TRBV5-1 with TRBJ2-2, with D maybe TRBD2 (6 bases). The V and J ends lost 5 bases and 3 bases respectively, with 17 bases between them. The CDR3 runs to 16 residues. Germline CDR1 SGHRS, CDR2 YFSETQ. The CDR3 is CASRPTGSRYTGELFF. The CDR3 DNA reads TGCGCCAGCAGACCGACCGGGAGCCGATACACCGGGGAGCTGTTTTTT. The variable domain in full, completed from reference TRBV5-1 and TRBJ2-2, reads KAGVTQTPRYLIKTRGQQVTLSCSPISGHRSVSWYQQTPGQGLQFLFEYFSETQRNKGNFPGRFSGRQFSNSRSEMNVSTLELGDSALYLCASRPTGSRYTGELFFGEGSRLTVL.

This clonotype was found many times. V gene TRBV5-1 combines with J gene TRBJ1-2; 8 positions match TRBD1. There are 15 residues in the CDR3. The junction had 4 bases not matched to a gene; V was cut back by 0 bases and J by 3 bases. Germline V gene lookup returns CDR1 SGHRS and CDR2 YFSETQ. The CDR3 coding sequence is TGCGCCAGCAGCTTGGCAGGGGGCGAATACTATGGCTACACCTTC. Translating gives CASSLAGGEYYGYTF.

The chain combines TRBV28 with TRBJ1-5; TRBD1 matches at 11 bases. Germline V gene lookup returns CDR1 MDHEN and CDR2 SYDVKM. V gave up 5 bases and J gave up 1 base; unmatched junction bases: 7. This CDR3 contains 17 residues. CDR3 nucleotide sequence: TGTGCCAGCAGTCCCGGGGACAGGGGGTTAAGCAATCAGCCCCAGCATTTT. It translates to CASSPGDRGLSNQPQHF.

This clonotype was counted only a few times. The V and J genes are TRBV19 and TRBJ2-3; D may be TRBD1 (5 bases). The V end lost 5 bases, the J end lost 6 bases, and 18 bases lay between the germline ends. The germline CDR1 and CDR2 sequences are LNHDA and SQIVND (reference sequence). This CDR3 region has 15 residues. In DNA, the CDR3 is TGTGCCAGTAGTTTAGGTGGGGCCTTATGGGATACGCAGTATTTT. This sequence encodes CASSLGGALWDTQYF.

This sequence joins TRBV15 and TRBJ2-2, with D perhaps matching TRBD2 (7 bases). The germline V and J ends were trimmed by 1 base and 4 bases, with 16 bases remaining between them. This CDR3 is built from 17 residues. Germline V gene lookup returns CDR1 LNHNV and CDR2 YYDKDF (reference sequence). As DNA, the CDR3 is TGTGCCACCAGCAGAGGGGGGTGGGGGGGCGGCACCGGGGAGCTGTTTTTT. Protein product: CATSRGGWGGGTGELFF.

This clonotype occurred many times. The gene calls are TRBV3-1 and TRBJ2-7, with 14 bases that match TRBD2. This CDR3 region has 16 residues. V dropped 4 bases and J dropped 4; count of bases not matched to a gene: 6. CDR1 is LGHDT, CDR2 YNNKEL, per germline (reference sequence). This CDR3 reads CASSLTRTSGRYEQYF. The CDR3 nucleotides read TGTGCCAGCAGCCTAACACGGACTAGCGGGAGGTACGAGCAGTACTTC.

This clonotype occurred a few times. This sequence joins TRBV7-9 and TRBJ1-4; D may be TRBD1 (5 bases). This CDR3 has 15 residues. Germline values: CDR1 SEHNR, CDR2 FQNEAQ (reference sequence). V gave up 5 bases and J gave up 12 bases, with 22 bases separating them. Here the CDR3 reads CASSPNIGGGLELFF. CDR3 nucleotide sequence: TGTGCCAGCAGCCCCAATATCGGGGGAGGGTTGGAACTGTTTTTT.

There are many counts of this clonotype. The CDR3 coding sequence is TGTGCCACCAGTGAGTTGGACACCGAATCTGGGGCCAACGTCCTGACTTTC. Amino acid sequence: CATSELDTESGANVLTF. The chain carries TRBV24-1 and TRBJ2-6, with TRBD1 as a possible D gene (5 bases). The CDR3 is 17 amino acids. Germline loops: CDR1 KGHDR, CDR2 SFDVKD. Trimming shortened V by 4 bases and J by 1 base, and 13 bases separated the two germline ends.

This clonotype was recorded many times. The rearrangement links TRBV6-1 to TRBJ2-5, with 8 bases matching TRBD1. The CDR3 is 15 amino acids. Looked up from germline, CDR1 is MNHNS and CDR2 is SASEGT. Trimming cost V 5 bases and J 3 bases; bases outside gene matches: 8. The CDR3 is CASSSTGTGKETQYF. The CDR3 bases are TGTGCCAGCAGTTCTACCGGGACAGGAAAAGAGACCCAGTACTTC.

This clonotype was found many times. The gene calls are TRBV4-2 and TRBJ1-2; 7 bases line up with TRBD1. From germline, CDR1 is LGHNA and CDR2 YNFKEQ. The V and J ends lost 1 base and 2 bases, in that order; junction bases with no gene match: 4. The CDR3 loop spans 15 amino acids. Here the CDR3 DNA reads TGTGCCAGCAGCCAAGCTCTCAGGGGGAACTATGGCTACACCTTC. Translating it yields CASSQALRGNYGYTF.